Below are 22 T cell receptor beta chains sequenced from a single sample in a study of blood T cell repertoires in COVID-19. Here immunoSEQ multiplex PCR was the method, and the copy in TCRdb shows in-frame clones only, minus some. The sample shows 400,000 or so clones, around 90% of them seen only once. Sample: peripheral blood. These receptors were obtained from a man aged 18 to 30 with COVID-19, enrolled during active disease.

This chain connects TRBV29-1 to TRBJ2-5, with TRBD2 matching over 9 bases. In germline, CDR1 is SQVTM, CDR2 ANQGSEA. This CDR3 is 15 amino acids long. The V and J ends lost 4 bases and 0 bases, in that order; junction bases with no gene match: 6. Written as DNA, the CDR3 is TGCAGCGTTGTTCCTAGCGGGGCGTACCAAGAGACCCAGTACTTC. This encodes CSVVPSGAYQETQYF.

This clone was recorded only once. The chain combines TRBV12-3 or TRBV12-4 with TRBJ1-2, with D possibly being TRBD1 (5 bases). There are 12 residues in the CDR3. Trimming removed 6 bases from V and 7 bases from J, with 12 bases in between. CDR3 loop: CASSASGFGYTF. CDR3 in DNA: TGTGCCAGCAGCGCTTCAGGGTTTGGCTACACCTTC.

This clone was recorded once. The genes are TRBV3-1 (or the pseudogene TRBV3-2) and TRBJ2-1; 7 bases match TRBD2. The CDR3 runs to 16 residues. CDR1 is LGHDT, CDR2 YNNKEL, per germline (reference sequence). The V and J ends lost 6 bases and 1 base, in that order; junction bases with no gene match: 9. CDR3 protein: CASREGGSGSYNEQFF. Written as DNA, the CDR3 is TGTGCCAGCAGGGAAGGTGGTAGCGGGTCCTACAATGAGCAGTTCTTC.

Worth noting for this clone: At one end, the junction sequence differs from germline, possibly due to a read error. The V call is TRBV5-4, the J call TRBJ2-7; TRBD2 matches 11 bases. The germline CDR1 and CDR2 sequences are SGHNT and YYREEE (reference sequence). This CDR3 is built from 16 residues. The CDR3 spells CASSLMGLAAGGGREF. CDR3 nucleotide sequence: TGTGCCAGCAGCTTGATGGGACTAGCGGCCGGAGGGGGAAGGGAGTTC.

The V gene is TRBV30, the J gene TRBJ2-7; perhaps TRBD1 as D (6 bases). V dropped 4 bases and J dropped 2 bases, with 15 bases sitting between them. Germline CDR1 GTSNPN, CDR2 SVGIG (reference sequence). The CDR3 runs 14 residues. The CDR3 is CAWIPLDRPYEQYF. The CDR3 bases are TGTGCCTGGATCCCCCTGGACAGACCCTACGAGCAGTACTTC.

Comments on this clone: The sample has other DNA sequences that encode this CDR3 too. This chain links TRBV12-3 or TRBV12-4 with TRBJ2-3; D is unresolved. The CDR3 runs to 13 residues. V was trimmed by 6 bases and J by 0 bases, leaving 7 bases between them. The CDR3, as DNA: TGTGCCAGCAGCTCGGGTAGCACAGATACGCAGTATTTT. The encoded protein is CASSSGSTDTQYF.

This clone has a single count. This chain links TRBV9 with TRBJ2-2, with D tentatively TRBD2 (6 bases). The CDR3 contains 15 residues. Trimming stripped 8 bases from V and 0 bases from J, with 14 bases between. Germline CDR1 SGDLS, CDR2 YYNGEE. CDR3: CASATGTANTGELFF. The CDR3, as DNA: TGTGCCAGTGCGACCGGGACTGCGAACACCGGGGAGCTGTTTTTT.

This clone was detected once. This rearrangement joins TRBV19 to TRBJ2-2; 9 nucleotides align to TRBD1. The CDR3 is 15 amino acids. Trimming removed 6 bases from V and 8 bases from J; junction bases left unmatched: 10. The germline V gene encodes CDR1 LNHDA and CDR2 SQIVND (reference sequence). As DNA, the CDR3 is TGTGCCAGTAGGGAGGGACAGGGTTCGGCGGGGGAGCTGTTTTTT. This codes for CASREGQGSAGELFF.

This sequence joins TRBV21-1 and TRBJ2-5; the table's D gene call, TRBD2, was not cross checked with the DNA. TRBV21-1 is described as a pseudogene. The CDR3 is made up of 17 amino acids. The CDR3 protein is CASSKGSPGMGGETQYF. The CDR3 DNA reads TGTGCCAGCAGCAAAGGTAGCCCAGGGATGGGAGGGGAGACCCAGTACTTC.

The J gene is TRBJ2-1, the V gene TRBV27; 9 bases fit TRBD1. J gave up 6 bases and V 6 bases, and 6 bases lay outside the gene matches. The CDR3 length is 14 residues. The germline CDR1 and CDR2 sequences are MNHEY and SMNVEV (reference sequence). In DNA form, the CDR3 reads TGTGCCAGCAGAGAAGGACAGGGGTTCAATGAGCAGTTCTTC. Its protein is CASREGQGFNEQFF.

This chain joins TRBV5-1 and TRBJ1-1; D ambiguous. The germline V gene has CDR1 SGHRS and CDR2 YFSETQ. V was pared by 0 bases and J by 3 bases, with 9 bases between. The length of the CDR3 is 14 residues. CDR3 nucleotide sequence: TGCGCCAGCAGCTTGGATCTTTCGGACACTGAAGCTTTCTTT. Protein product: CASSLDLSDTEAFF.

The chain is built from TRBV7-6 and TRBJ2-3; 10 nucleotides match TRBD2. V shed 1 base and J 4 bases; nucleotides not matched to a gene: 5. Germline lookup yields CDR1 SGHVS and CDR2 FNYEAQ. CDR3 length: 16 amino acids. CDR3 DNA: TGTGCCAGCAGCTTAGAAGCGGGGGGGAGGGCAGATACGCAGTATTTT. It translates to CASSLEAGGRADTQYF.

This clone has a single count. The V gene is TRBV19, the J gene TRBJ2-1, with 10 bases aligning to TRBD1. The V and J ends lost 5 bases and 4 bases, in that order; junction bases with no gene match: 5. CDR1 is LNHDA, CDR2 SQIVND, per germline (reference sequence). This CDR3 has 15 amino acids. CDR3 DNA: TGTGCCAGTAGTCCCGGGACAGGGGTTTACAATGAGCAGTTCTTC. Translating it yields CASSPGTGVYNEQFF.

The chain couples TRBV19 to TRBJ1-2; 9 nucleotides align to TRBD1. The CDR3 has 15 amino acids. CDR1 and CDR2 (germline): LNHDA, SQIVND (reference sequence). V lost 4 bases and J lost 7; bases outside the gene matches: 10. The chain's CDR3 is CASSTAGTGLGGYTF. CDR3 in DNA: TGTGCCAGTAGTACCGCCGGGACAGGGTTGGGTGGCTACACCTTC.

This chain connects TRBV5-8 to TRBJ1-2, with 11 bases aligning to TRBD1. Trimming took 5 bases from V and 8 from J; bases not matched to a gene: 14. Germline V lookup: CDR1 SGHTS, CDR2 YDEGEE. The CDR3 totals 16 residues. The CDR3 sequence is CASSFLTSGQGAGYTF. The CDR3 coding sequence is TGTGCCAGCAGTTTCCTTACCTCTGGACAGGGGGCCGGCTACACCTTC.

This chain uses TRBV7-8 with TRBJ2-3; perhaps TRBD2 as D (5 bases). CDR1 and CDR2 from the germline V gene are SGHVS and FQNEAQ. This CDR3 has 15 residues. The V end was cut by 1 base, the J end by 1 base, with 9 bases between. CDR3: CASSLVRRGTDTQYF. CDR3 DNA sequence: TGTGCCAGCAGCTTAGTCAGGCGGGGCACAGATACGCAGTATTTT.

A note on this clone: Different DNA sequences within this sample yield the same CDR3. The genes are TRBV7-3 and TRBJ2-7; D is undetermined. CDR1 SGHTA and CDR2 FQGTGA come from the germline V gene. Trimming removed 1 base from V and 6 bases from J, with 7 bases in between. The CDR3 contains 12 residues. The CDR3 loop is CASSLSGGEQYF. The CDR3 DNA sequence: TGTGCCAGCAGCTTAAGCGGTGGCGAGCAGTACTTC.

CDR3 amino acids: CASSLETSGIYEQYF. CDR3 DNA sequence: TGCGCCAGCAGCTTGGAGACTAGCGGGATCTACGAGCAGTACTTC. This sequence joins TRBV5-1 and TRBJ2-7; 11 nucleotides align to TRBD2. Germline values: CDR1 SGHRS, CDR2 YFSETQ. The CDR3 extends over 15 amino acids. With 0 bases clipped from V and 3 bases from J, the junction kept 2 bases outside the gene matches.

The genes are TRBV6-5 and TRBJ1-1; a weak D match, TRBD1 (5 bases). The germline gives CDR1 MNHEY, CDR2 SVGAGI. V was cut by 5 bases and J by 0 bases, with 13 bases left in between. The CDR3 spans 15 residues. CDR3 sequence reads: CASSSAGGMNTEAFF. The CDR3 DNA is TGTGCCAGCAGTAGCGCCGGGGGTATGAACACTGAAGCTTTCTTT.

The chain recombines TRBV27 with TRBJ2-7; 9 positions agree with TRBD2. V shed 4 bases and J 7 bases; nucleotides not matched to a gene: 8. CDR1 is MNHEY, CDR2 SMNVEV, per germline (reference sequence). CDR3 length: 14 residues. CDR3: CASSWGGGAGEQYF. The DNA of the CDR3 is TGTGCCAGCAGTTGGGGCGGGGGGGCAGGTGAGCAGTACTTC.

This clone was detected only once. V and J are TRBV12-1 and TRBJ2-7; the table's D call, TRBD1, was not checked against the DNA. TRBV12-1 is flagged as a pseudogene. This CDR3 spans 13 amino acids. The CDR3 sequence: CASSLDRDHEQYF. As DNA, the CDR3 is TGTGCCAGCAGCCTTGACAGGGACCACGAGCAGTACTTC.

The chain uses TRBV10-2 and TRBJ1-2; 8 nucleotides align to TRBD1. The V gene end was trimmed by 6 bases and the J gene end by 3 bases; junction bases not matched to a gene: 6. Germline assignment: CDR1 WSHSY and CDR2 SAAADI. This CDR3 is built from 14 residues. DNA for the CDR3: TGCGCCAGCAGCGGAACAGGGGGTTACTATGGCTACACCTTC. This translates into CASSGTGGYYGYTF.